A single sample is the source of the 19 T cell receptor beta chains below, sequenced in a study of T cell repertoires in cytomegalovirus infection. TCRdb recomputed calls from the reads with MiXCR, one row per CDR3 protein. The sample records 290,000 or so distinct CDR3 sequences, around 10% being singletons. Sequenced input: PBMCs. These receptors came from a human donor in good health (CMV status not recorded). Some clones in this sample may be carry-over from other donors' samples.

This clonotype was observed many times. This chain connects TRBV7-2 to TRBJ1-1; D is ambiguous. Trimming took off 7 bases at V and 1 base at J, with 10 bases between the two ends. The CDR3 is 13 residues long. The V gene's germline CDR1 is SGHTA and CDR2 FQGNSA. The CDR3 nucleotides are TGTGCCAGCATCCTAAGGGCGAACACTGAAGCTTTCTTT. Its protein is CASILRANTEAFF.

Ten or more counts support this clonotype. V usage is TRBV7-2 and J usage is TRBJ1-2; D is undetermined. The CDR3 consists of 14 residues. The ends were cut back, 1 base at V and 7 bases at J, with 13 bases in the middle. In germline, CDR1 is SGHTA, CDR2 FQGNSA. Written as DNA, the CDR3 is TGTGCCAGCAGCTTAGACATTTCACCCGGTGGCTACACCTTC. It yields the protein CASSLDISPGGYTF. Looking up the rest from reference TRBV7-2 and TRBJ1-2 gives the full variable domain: GAGVSQSPSNKVTEKGKDVELRCDPISGHTALYWYRQSLGQGLEFLIYFQGNSAPDKSGLPSDRFSAERTGGSVSTLTIQRTQQEDSAVYLCASSLDISPGGYTFGSGTRLTVV.

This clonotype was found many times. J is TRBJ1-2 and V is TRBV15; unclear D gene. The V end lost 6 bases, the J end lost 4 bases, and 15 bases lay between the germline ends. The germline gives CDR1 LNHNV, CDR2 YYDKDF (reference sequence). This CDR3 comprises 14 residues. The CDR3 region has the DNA TGTGCCACCAGGCCCGACCAACAACTCTATGGCTACACCTTC. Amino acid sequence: CATRPDQQLYGYTF. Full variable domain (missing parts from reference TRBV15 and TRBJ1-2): DAMVIQNPRYQVTQFGKPVTLSCSQTLNHNVMYWYQQKSSQAPKLLFHYYDKDFNNEADTPDNFQSRRPNTSFCFLDIRSPGLGDTAMYLCATRPDQQLYGYTFGSGTRLTVV.

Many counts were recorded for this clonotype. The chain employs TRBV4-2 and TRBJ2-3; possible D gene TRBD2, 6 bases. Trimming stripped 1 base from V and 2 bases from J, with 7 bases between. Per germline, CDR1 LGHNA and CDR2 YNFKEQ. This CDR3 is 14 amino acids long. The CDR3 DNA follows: TGTGCCAGCAGCCAAGCGGGGGACACAGATACGCAGTATTTT. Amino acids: CASSQAGDTDTQYF.

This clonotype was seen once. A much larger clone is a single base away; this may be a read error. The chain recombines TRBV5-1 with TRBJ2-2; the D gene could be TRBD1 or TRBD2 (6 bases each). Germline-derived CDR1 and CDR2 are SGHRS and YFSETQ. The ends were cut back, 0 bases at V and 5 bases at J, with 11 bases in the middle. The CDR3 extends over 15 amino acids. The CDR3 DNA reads TGCGCCAGCAGCTTGGACAGGGAGGAAACCGGGGAGCTGTTTTTT. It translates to CASSLDREETGELFF.

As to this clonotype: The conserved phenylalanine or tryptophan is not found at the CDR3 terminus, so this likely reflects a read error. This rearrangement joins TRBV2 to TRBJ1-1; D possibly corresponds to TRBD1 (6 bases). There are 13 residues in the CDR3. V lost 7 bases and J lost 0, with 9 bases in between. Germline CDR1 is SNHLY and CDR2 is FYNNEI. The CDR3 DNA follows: TGTGCCAGCAAGAGGGGGATGAACACTGAAGCTTTCCTT. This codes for CASKRGMNTEAFL.

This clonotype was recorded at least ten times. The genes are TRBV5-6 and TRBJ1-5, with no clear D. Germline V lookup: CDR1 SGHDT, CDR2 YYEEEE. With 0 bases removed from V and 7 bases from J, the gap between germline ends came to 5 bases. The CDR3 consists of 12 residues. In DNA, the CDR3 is TGTGCCAGCAGCTTGGGCACACAGCCCCAGCATTTT. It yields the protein CASSLGTQPQHF.

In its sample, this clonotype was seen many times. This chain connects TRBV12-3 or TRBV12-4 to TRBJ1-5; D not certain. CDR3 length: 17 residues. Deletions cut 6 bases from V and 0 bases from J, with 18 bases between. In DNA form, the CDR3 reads TGTGCCAGCAGCTCTCGGGATGGGTCTATTAGCAATCAGCCCCAGCATTTT. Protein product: CASSSRDGSISNQPQHF.

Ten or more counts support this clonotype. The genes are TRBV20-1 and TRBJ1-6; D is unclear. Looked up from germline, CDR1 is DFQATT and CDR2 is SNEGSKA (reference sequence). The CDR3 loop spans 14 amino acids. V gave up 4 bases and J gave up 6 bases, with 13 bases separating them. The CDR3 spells CSANVGAGNSPLHF. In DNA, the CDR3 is TGCAGTGCTAATGTGGGTGCGGGTAATTCACCCCTCCACTTT.

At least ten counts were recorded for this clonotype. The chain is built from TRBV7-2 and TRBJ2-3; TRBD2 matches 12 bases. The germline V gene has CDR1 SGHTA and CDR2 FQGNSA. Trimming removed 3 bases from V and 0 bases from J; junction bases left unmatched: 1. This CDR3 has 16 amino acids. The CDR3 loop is CASSFLAGGSTDTQYF. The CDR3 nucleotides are TGTGCCAGCAGCTTCCTAGCGGGGGGGAGCACAGATACGCAGTATTTT.

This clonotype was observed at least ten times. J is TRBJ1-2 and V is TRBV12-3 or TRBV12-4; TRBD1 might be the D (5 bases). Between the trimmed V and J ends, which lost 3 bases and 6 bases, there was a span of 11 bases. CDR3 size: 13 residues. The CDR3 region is CASSLGEKDGYTF. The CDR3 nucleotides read TGTGCCAGCAGTTTGGGGGAGAAGGATGGCTACACCTTC.

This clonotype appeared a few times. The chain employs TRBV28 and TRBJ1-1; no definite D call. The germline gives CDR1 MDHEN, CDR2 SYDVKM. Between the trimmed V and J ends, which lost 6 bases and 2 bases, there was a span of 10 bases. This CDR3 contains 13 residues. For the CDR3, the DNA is TGTGCCAGCAGGACCTCAATTAACACTGAAGCTTTCTTT. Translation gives CASRTSINTEAFF.

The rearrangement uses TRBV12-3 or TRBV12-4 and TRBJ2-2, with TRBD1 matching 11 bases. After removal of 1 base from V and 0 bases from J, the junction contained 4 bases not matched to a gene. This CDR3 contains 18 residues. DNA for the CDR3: TGTGCCAGCAGTTTAGTTGCGGGACAGGGGGCGAACACCGGGGAGCTGTTTTTT. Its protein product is CASSLVAGQGANTGELFF.

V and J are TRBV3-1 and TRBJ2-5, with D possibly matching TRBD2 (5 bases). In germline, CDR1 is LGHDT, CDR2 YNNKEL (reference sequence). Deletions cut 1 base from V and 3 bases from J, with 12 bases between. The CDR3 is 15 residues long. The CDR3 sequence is CASSQVLRGKETQYF. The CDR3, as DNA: TGTGCCAGCAGCCAAGTTTTACGGGGAAAAGAGACCCAGTACTTC.

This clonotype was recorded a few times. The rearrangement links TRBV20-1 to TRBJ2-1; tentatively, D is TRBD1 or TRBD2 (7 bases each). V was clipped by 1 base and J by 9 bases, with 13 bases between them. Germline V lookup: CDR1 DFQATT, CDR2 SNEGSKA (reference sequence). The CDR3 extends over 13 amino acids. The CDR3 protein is CSARGPGGVEQFF. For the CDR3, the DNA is TGCAGTGCTAGAGGCCCAGGGGGGGTTGAGCAGTTCTTC.

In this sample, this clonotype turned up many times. The CDR3 sequence is CSASPFTGGYTF. CDR3 DNA: TGCAGTGCTAGCCCTTTTACTGGTGGCTACACCTTC. This sequence joins TRBV20-1 and TRBJ1-2; no firm D call. The CDR3 loop spans 12 amino acids. CDR1 and CDR2 (germline): DFQATT, SNEGSKA (reference sequence). V lost 3 bases, J lost 7 bases, and 12 bases lay in between.

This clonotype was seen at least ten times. CDR3 region: CASRLRQGPYEQYV. CDR3 in DNA: TGTGCCAGCAGACTCCGACAGGGTCCCTACGAGCAGTACGTC. J is TRBJ2-7 and V is TRBV6-2 or TRBV6-3; 7 bases fit TRBD1. In germline, CDR1 is MNHEY, CDR2 SVGEGT. Trimming cost V 6 bases and J 2 bases; bases outside gene matches: 7. The length of the CDR3 is 14 residues.

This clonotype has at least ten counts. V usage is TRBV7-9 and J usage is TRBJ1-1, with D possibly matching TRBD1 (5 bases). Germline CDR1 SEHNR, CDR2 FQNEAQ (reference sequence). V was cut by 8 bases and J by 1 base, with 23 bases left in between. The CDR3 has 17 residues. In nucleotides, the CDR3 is TGTGCCAGCCGACCGGGGGAAGGGGCTCGAACGAACACTGAAGCTTTCTTT. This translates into CASRPGEGARTNTEAFF.

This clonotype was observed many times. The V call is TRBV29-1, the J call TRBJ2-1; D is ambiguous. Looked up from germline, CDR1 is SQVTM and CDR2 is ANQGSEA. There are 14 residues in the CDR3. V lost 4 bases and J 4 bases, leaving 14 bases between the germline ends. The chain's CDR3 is CSVGPLARYNEQFF. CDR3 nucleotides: TGCAGCGTTGGCCCCTTGGCGAGGTACAATGAGCAGTTCTTC.